These 4 T cell receptor beta chains were all obtained from the same sample, sequenced in a study of identical twins. Using its own MiXCR run on the 5' RACE reads, TCRdb lists one record per CDR3 protein. This table has around 160,000 distinct CDR3 sequences, approximately 4% appearing once. The sequencing input was memory T cells sorted from blood. These receptors originate from a young man in good health.

This clonotype has ten or more counts. The chain couples TRBV5-1 to TRBJ2-5; TRBD1 matches 9 bases. After removal of 4 bases from V and 5 bases from J, the junction contained 9 bases not matched to a gene. The V gene's germline CDR1 is SGHRS and CDR2 YFSETQ. This CDR3 has 15 amino acids. As DNA, the CDR3 is TGCGCCAGCAGCCTTACAGGGGGCCCTCGGGAGACCCAGTACTTC. As protein: CASSLTGGPRETQYF.

This clonotype showed up many times. V usage is TRBV7-6 and J usage is TRBJ2-3; D is ambiguous. The V gene lost 2 bases and the J gene lost 6 bases, with 15 bases spanning the gap. The CDR3 runs 15 residues. CDR1 SGHVS and CDR2 FNYEAQ come from the germline V gene. The CDR3 is CASSLKGFPTDTQYF. In DNA form, the CDR3 reads TGTGCCAGCAGCTTAAAAGGTTTCCCGACGGATACGCAGTATTTT. The complete variable domain, with remaining parts taken from reference TRBV7-6 and TRBJ2-3, reads GAGVSQSPRYKVTKRGQDVALRCDPISGHVSLYWYRQALGQGPEFLTYFNYEAQQDKSGLPNDRFSAERPEGSISTLTIQRTEQRDSAMYRCASSLKGFPTDTQYFGPGTRLTVL.

The sample holds many counts of this clonotype. The V call is TRBV5-1, the J call TRBJ2-3; 13 nucleotides match TRBD2. From germline, CDR1 is SGHRS and CDR2 YFSETQ. V gave up 6 bases and J gave up 1 base; unmatched junction bases: 11. The CDR3 extends over 18 amino acids. The CDR3 DNA reads as TGCGCCAGCATGGTAGGGACTAGCGGGATCCGGGGCACAGATACGCAGTATTTT. This encodes CASMVGTSGIRGTDTQYF. The full variable domain, its missing parts supplied by reference TRBV5-1 and TRBJ2-3, is KAGVTQTPRYLIKTRGQQVTLSCSPISGHRSVSWYQQTPGQGLQFLFEYFSETQRNKGNFPGRFSGRQFSNSRSEMNVSTLELGDSALYLCASMVGTSGIRGTDTQYFGPGTRLTVL.

At least ten counts were recorded for this clonotype. The J gene is TRBJ1-2, the V gene TRBV15; D uncertain. The germline V gene encodes CDR1 LNHNV and CDR2 YYDKDF (reference sequence). The CDR3 has 16 amino acids. Trimming pared 4 bases from V and 4 bases from J, leaving 19 bases between. The chain's CDR3 is CATSKETQKWGYGYTF. For the CDR3, the DNA is TGTGCCACCAGCAAAGAGACACAAAAATGGGGCTATGGCTACACCTTC.